These 14 T cell receptor beta chains were all obtained from the same sample, sequenced in a study of T cells in Graves' hyperthyroidism and ophthalmopathy. Amplification targeted TCR beta CDR3 regions from RNA transcripts. With the HTBI primer set, the TCR CDR3 went through a first round of RT-PCR. One entry per CDR3 protein, called by TCRdb with MiXCR from the multiplex PCR reads. This table has hundreds of thousands of distinct CDR3 sequences, about 45% appearing once. The sample was peripheral blood or thyroid tissue (not recorded which). The receptors shown here come from an adult man with Graves' disease, either hyperthyroidism or ophthalmopathy (not recorded which).

The rearrangement links TRBV25-1 to TRBJ1-4; 8 nucleotides align to TRBD1. The CDR3 runs 14 residues. Germline loops: CDR1 MGHDK, CDR2 SYGVNS. In DNA form, the CDR3 reads TGTGCTAGAGACGAATCGGGACAGGATGAAAAACTGTTTTTT. Amino acids: CARDESGQDEKLFF.

V and J are TRBV12-3 or TRBV12-4 and TRBJ1-2, with D maybe TRBD1 (5 bases). V lost 5 bases and J 7 bases, leaving 14 bases between the germline ends. CDR3 size: 13 residues. The CDR3 spells CASSTSGTSGYTF. The CDR3 DNA is TGTGCCAGCAGTACTAGCGGGACGTCTGGCTACACCTTC.

This clonotype has only a few counts. The chain employs TRBV15 and TRBJ2-2; D perhaps matches TRBD1 (5 bases). The germline CDR1 and CDR2 sequences are LNHNV and YYDKDF (reference sequence). This CDR3 has 12 residues. V was cut by 3 bases and J by 8 bases, with 7 bases left in between. The CDR3 spells CATSRTAGELFF. The CDR3 region has the DNA TGTGCCACCAGCAGGACAGCGGGGGAGCTGTTTTTT. The full variable domain, with the rest looked up from reference TRBV15 and TRBJ2-2, is DAMVIQNPRYQVTQFGKPVTLSCSQTLNHNVMYWYQQKSSQAPKLLFHYYDKDFNNEADTPDNFQSRRPNTSFCFLDIRSPGLGDTAMYLCATSRTAGELFFGEGSRLTVL.

This clonotype occurred many times. The chain employs TRBV19 and TRBJ1-6; 8 bases map to TRBD1. Germline values: CDR1 LNHDA, CDR2 SQIVND (reference sequence). V lost 4 bases and J lost 10; bases outside the gene matches: 6. This CDR3 spans 14 amino acids. This chain's CDR3 is CASSTDRGASPLHF. The CDR3 DNA follows: TGTGCCAGTAGTACCGACAGGGGTGCATCACCCCTCCACTTT.

This sequence joins TRBV6-1 and TRBJ1-4; D not certain. Looked up from germline, CDR1 is MNHNS and CDR2 is SASEGT. This CDR3 is 17 amino acids long. V was shortened by 7 bases and J by 0 bases, with 18 bases between the two germline ends. The CDR3 spells CASTQSWGGPTNEKLFF. The CDR3 DNA sequence: TGTGCCAGCACTCAAAGTTGGGGAGGCCCAACTAATGAAAAACTGTTTTTT.

The chain couples TRBV5-1 to TRBJ1-1, with 9 bases aligning to TRBD1. V gave up 3 bases and J gave up 10 bases; unmatched junction bases: 7. The CDR3 length is 13 residues. The germline CDR1 and CDR2 sequences are SGHRS and YFSETQ. As DNA, the CDR3 is TGCGCCAGCAGCTCGGGACAGGGCCAGCCAGCTTTCTTT. Its protein is CASSSGQGQPAFF.

There are a few counts of this clonotype. V and J are TRBV2 and TRBJ1-6; TRBD1 aligns across 9 bases. J lost 10 bases, V lost 6 bases, and 7 bases had no gene match. CDR3 size: 14 residues. The germline V gene encodes CDR1 SNHLY and CDR2 FYNNEI. The CDR3 here is CASRGDRASSPLHF. For the CDR3, the DNA is TGTGCCAGCAGAGGGGACAGGGCCTCGTCACCCCTCCACTTT. Full variable domain (rest looked up from reference TRBV2 and TRBJ1-6): EPEVTQTPSHQVTQMGQEVILRCVPISNHLYFYWYRQILGQKVEFLVSFYNNEISEKSEIFDDQFSVERPDGSNFTLKIRSTKLEDSAMYFCASRGDRASSPLHFGNGTRLTVT.

The rearrangement joins TRBV25-1 to TRBJ2-2; 13 nucleotides agree with TRBD2. Trimming removed 10 bases from V and 4 bases from J; junction bases left unmatched: 6. The CDR3 contains 15 residues. The germline V gene encodes CDR1 MGHDK and CDR2 SYGVNS. The CDR3 nucleotides read TGTGCCATCAGGACTAGCGGGAGCACCACCGGGGAGCTGTTTTTT. Translated, it gives CAIRTSGSTTGELFF.

To note about this clonotype: A read error may be the cause here, since a much bigger clone is one base away. The chain uses TRBV2 and TRBJ1-2, with D possibly TRBD1 on 5 matching bases. Germline loops: CDR1 SNHLY, CDR2 FYNNEI. The CDR3 is made up of 14 amino acids. As DNA, the CDR3 is TGTGCCAGCAGTGAAAGGACACATAACTATGGCTGCACCTTC. It specifies CASSERTHNYGCTF.

In this sample, this clonotype turned up once. The limits of the CDR3 on the DNA are not certain, so only TCRdb's listed CDR3 is given. J is TRBJ1-4 and V is TRBV20-1. The CDR3 totals 12 residues, both ends included. The germline gives CDR1 DFQATT, CDR2 SNEGSKA (reference sequence). Here the CDR3 reads CSARDGVKNCFF.

V usage is TRBV10-3 and J usage is TRBJ1-3; 7 nucleotides align to TRBD1. The CDR3 consists of 12 residues. V was clipped by 11 bases and J by 2 bases; unmatched bases: 3. The germline gives CDR1 ENHRY, CDR2 SYGVKD. CDR3 protein: CASGTAGNTIYF. The CDR3 DNA sequence: TGTGCCTCTGGGACAGCTGGAAACACCATATATTTT.

Ten or more counts support this clonotype. V and J are TRBV2 and TRBJ1-4; 10 bases agree with TRBD1. V lost 6 bases to trimming and J lost 12 bases; unmatched junction nucleotides: 10. Germline-derived CDR1 and CDR2 are SNHLY and FYNNEI. CDR3 size: 14 residues. The CDR3 is CASRRPGQGSELFF. DNA for the CDR3: TGTGCCAGCAGAAGACCGGGACAGGGGTCGGAACTGTTTTTT.

This clonotype was counted a few times. The genes are TRBV20-1 and TRBJ1-3, with unresolved D. This CDR3 contains 13 residues. Germline CDR1 reads DFQATT; CDR2 reads SNEGSKA (reference sequence). The ends were cut back, 5 bases at V and 2 bases at J, with 10 bases in the middle. In nucleotides, the CDR3 is TGCAGTGCTTTAGAAAATGCTGGAAACACCATATATTTT. It specifies CSALENAGNTIYF.

V and J are TRBV7-8 and TRBJ1-2; perhaps TRBD1 as D (5 bases). Trimming took off 5 bases at V and 4 bases at J, with 14 bases between the two ends. The CDR3 is 14 residues long. Germline CDR1 SGHVS, CDR2 FQNEAQ. In DNA form, the CDR3 reads TGTGCCAGCAGCCCCTCACTCGGGGGCTATGGCTACACCTTC. Its protein is CASSPSLGGYGYTF.